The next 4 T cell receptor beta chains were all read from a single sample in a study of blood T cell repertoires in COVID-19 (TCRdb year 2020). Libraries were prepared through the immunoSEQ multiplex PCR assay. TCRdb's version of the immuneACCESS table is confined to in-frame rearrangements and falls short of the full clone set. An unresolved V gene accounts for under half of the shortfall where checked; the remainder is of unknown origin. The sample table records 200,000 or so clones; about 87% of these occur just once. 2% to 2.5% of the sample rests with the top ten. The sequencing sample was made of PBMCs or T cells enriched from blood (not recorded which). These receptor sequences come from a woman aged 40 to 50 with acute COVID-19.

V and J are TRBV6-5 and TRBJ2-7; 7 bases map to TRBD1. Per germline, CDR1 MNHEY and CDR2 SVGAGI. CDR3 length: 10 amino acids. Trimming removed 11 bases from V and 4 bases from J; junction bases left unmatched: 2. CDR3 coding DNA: TGTGCCGCCAGGGGGTACGAGCAGTACTTC. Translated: CAARGYEQYF.

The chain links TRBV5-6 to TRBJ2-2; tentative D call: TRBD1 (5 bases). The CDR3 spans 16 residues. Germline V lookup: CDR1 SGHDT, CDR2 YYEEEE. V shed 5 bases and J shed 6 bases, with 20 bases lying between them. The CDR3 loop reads CASSFVGRVKAGELFF. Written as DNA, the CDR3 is TGTGCCAGCAGTTTTGTTGGCAGGGTTAAGGCCGGGGAGCTGTTTTTT.

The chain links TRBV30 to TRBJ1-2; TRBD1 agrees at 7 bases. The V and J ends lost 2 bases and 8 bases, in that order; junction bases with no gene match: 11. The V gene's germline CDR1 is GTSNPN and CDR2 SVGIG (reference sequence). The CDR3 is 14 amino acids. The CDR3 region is CAWSSTDRARGYTF. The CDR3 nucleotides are TGTGCCTGGAGTTCGACCGACAGGGCCCGCGGCTACACCTTC.

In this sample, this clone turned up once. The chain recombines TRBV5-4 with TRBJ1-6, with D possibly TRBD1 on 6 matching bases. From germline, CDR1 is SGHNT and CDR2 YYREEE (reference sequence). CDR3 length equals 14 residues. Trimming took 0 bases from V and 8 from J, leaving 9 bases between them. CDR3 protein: CASSLDRVDSPLHF. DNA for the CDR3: TGTGCCAGCAGCTTGGACAGGGTGGATTCACCCCTCCACTTT.